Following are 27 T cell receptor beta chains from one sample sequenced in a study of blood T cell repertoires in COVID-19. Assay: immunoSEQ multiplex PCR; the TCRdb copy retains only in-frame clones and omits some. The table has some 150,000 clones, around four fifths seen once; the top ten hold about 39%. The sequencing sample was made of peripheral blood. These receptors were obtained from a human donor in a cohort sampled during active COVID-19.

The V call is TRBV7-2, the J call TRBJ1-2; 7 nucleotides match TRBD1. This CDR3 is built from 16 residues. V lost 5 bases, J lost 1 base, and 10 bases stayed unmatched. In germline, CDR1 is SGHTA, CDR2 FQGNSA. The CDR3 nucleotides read TGTGCCAGCAGCCACAGGGGAGCCCTGAGTAACTATGGCTACACCTTC. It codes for CASSHRGALSNYGYTF.

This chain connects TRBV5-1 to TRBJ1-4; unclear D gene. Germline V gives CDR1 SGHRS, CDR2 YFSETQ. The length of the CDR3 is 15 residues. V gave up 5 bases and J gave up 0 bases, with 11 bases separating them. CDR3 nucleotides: TGCGCCAGCAGTGAGGACTTGGCAACTAATGAAAAACTGTTTTTT. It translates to CASSEDLATNEKLFF. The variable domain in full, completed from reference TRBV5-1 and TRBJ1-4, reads KAGVTQTPRYLIKTRGQQVTLSCSPISGHRSVSWYQQTPGQGLQFLFEYFSETQRNKGNFPGRFSGRQFSNSRSEMNVSTLELGDSALYLCASSEDLATNEKLFFGSGTQLSVL.

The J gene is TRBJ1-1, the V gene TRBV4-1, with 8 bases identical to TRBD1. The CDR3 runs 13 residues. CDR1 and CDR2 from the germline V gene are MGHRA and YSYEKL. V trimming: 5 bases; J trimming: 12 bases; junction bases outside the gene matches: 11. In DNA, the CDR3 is TGCGCCAGCAGCAAATCCCAGGACAGGGTTTCTTTCTTT. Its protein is CASSKSQDRVSFF.

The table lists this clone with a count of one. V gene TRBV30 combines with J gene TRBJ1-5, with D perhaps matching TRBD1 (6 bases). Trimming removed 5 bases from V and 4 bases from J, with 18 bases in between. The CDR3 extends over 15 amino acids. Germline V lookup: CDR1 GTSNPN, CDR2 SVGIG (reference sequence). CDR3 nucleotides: TGTGCCTGGGGACCCCCCGGCAGGGGAAATCAGCCCCAGCATTTT. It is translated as CAWGPPGRGNQPQHF.

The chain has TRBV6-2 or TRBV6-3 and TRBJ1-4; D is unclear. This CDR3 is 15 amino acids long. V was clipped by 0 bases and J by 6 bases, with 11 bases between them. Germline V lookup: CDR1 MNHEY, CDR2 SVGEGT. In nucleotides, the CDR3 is TGTGCCAGCAGTTACTCGAAGGAGGAGTATGAAAAACTGTTTTTT. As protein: CASSYSKEEYEKLFF.

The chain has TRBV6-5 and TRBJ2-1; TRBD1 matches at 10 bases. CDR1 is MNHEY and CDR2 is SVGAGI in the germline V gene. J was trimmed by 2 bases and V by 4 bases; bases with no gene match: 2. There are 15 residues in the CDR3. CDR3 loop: CASSSGQGAYNEQFF. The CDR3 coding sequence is TGTGCCAGCAGTTCCGGACAGGGGGCCTACAATGAGCAGTTCTTC.

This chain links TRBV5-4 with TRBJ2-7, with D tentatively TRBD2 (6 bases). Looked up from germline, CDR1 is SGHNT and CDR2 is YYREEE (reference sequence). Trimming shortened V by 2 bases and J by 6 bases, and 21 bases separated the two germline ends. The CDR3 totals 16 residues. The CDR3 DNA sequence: TGTGCCAGCAGCTTTTTTGCGGGACCCCAAGTACGCGAGCAGTACTTC. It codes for CASSFFAGPQVREQYF.

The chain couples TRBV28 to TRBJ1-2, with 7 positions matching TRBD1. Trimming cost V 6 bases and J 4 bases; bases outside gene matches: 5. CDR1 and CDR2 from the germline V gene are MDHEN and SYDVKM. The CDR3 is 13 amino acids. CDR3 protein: CASRAGGFYGYTF. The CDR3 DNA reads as TGTGCCAGCAGGGCAGGGGGATTCTATGGCTACACCTTC.

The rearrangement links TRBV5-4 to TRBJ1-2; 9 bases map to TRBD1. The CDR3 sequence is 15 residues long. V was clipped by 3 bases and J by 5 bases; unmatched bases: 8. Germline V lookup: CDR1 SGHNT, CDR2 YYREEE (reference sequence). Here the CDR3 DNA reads TGTGCCAGCAGCTATTCCCGGGACAGGGATTATGGCTACACCTTC. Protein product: CASSYSRDRDYGYTF.

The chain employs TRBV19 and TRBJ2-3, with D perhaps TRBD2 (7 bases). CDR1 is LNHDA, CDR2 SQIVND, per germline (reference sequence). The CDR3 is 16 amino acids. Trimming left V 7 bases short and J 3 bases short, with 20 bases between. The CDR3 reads CASKPIGGPGTDTQYF. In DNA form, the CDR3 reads TGTGCCAGTAAACCCATCGGGGGGCCGGGGACAGATACGCAGTATTTT.

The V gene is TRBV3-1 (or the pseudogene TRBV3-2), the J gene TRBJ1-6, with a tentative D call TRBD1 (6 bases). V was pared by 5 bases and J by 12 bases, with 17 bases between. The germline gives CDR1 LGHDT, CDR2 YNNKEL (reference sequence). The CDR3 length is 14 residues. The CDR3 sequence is CASSSDSGLLPLHF. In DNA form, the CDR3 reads TGTGCCAGCAGCTCGGACAGCGGATTATTACCCCTCCACTTT.

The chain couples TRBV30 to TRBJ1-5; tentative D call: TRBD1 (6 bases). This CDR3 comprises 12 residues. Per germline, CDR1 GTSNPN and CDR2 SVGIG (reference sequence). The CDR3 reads CAVGRGDQPQHF. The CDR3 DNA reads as TGTGCTGTGGGCAGGGGAGATCAGCCCCAGCATTTT.

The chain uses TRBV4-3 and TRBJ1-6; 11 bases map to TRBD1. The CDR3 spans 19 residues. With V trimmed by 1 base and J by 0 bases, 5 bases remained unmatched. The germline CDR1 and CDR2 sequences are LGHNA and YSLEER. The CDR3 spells CASSQGEGQGDSYNSPLHF. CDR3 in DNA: TGCGCCAGCAGCCAAGGGGAGGGACAGGGGGACTCCTATAATTCACCCCTCCACTTT.

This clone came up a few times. The CDR3 nucleotides are TGTGCCAGCAGCTTACTCTCAGGGCCGGTCGAGCAGTACTTC. Protein: CASSLLSGPVEQYF. V gene TRBV7-2 combines with J gene TRBJ2-7, with D maybe TRBD1 (5 bases). Germline CDR1 SGHTA, CDR2 FQGNSA. The ends were cut back, 2 bases at V and 6 bases at J, with 14 bases in the middle. The CDR3 extends over 14 amino acids.

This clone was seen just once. This CDR3 is CASSLGPFRGNYGYTF. In nucleotides, the CDR3 is TGCGCCAGCAGCTTGGGCCCATTCAGGGGTAACTATGGCTACACCTTC. The chain couples TRBV5-1 to TRBJ1-2, with D possibly being TRBD1 (6 bases). Trimming took 0 bases from V and 1 from J, leaving 13 bases between them. Germline CDR1 and CDR2: SGHRS and YFSETQ. The CDR3 has 16 residues.

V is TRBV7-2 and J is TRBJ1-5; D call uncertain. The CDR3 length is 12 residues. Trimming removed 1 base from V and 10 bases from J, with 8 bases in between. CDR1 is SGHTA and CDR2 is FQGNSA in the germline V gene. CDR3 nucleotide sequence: TGTGCCAGCAGCTTAGTGGGCGAACCCCAGCATTTT. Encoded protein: CASSLVGEPQHF.

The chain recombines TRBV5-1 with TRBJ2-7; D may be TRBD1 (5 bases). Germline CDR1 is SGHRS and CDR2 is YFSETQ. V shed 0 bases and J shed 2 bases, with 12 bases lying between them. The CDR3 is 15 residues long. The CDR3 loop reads CASSLVAGYPYEQYF. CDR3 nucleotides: TGCGCCAGCAGCTTGGTAGCAGGGTATCCCTACGAGCAGTACTTC. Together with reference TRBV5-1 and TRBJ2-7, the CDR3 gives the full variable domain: KAGVTQTPRYLIKTRGQQVTLSCSPISGHRSVSWYQQTPGQGLQFLFEYFSETQRNKGNFPGRFSGRQFSNSRSEMNVSTLELGDSALYLCASSLVAGYPYEQYFGPGTRLTVT.

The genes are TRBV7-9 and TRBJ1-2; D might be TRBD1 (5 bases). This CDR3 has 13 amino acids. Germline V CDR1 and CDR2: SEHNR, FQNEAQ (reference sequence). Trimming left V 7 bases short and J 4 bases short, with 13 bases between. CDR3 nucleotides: TGTGCCAGCATCCCCCAGGGTTTCTATGGCTACACCTTC. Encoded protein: CASIPQGFYGYTF.

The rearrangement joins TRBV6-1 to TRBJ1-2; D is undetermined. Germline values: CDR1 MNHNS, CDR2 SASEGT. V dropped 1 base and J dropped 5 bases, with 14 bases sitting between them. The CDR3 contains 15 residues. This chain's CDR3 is CASSEGGAVRYGYTF. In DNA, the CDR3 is TGTGCCAGCAGTGAAGGTGGTGCGGTGAGGTATGGCTACACCTTC.

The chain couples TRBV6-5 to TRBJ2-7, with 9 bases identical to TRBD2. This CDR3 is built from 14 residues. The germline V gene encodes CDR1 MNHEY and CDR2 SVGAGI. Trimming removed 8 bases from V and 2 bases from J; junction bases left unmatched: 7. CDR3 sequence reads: CASGGQRGAYEQYF. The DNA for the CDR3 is TGTGCCAGCGGAGGGCAGCGGGGGGCCTACGAGCAGTACTTC.

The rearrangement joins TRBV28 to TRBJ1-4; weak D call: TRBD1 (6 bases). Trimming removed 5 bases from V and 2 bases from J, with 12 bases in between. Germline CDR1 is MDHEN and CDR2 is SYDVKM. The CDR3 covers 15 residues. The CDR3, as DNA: TGTGCCAGCAGTCCCCAGGGGCACACTAATGAAAAACTGTTTTTT. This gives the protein CASSPQGHTNEKLFF.

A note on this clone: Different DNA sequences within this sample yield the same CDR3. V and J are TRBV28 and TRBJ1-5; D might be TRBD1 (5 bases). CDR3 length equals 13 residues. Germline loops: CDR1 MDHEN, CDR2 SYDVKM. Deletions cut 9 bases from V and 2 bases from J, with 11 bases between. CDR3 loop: CASRVQGNQPQHF. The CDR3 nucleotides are TGTGCCAGTAGAGTACAGGGCAATCAGCCCCAGCATTTT.

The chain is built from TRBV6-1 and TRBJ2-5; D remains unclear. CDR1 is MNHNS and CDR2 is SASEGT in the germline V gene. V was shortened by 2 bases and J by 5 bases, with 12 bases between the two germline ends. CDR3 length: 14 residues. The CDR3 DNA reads TGTGCCAGCAGTGAAATCGGTAGTTTGGAGACCCAGTACTTC. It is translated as CASSEIGSLETQYF.

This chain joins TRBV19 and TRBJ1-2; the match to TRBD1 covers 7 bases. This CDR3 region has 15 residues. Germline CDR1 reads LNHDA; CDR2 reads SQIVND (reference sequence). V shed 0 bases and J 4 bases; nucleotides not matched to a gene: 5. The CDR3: CASSIDTGQPYGYTF. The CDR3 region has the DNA TGTGCCAGTAGTATAGACACGGGACAGCCCTATGGCTACACCTTC.

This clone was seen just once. The CDR3 DNA follows: TGTGCCAGCAGCTTGAACCGGGGCACTGAAGCTTTCTTT. Translation: CASSLNRGTEAFF. This chain connects TRBV5-4 to TRBJ1-1; D not resolved. Germline V lookup: CDR1 SGHNT, CDR2 YYREEE (reference sequence). Trimming stripped 1 base from V and 4 bases from J, with 8 bases between. There are 13 residues in the CDR3.

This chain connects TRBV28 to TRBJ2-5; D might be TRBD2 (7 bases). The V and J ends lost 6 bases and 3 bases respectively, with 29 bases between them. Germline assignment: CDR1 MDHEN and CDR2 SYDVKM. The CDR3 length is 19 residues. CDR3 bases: TGTGCCAGCAGCCCCTCAGTCCGGCGGGGCGGAGGGGGGGAAGAGACCCAGTACTTC. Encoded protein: CASSPSVRRGGGGEETQYF.

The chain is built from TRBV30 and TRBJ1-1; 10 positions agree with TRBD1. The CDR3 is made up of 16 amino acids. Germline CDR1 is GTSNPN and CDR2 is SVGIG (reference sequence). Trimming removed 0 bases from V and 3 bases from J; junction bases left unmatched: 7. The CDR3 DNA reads TGTGCCTGGAGTGTACCGGGACAGGGGATGGACACTGAAGCTTTCTTT. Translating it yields CAWSVPGQGMDTEAFF. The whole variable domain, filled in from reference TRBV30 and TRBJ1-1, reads SQTIHQWPATLVQPVGSPLSLECTVEGTSNPNLYWYRQAAGRGLQLLFYSVGIGQISSEVPQNLSASRPQDRQFILSSKKLLLSDSGFYLCAWSVPGQGMDTEAFFGQGTRLTVV.